This T cell receptor beta chain originates from a study of OX40 agonist ivuxolimab in advanced cancers. About the study: Recorded diagnoses for dose-escalation patients were hepatocellular carcinoma, melanoma, renal cell or head and neck cancer. Under the entry rules, prior anti-PD-1, anti-PD-L1 or anti-CTLA-4 therapy was allowed, and less than 50% had some. Participants averaged approximately 65 years of age (range roughly 23 to 85) and were under 90% male.

Regarding the study as a whole: Still undetermined is the antigen specificity of the expanded peripheral T cells.

Sequenced by immunoSEQ multiplex PCR; TCRdb stores in-frame clones only, minus some. The repertoire holds about 50,000 clones, with approximately 91% as singletons. As concerns this clone: Its antigen remains unknown.

The sample was CD4+ or CD8+ T cells sorted from blood, taken in a trial of the OX40 agonist ivuxolimab. The clonotype was recovered from an adult with an advanced solid tumor such as melanoma, head and neck, liver or kidney cancer.

In DNA, the CDR3 is TGTGCCAGCAGGGGCGGACGGACAGGCGGCTATGGCTACACCTTC. Protein: CASRGGRTGGYGYTF. The V gene is TRBV9, the J gene TRBJ1-2; 7 nucleotides line up with TRBD1. Germline values: CDR1 SGDLS, CDR2 YYNGEE. V shed 5 bases, J shed 4 bases, and the junction held 11 bases outside the gene matches. The CDR3 is 15 amino acids.